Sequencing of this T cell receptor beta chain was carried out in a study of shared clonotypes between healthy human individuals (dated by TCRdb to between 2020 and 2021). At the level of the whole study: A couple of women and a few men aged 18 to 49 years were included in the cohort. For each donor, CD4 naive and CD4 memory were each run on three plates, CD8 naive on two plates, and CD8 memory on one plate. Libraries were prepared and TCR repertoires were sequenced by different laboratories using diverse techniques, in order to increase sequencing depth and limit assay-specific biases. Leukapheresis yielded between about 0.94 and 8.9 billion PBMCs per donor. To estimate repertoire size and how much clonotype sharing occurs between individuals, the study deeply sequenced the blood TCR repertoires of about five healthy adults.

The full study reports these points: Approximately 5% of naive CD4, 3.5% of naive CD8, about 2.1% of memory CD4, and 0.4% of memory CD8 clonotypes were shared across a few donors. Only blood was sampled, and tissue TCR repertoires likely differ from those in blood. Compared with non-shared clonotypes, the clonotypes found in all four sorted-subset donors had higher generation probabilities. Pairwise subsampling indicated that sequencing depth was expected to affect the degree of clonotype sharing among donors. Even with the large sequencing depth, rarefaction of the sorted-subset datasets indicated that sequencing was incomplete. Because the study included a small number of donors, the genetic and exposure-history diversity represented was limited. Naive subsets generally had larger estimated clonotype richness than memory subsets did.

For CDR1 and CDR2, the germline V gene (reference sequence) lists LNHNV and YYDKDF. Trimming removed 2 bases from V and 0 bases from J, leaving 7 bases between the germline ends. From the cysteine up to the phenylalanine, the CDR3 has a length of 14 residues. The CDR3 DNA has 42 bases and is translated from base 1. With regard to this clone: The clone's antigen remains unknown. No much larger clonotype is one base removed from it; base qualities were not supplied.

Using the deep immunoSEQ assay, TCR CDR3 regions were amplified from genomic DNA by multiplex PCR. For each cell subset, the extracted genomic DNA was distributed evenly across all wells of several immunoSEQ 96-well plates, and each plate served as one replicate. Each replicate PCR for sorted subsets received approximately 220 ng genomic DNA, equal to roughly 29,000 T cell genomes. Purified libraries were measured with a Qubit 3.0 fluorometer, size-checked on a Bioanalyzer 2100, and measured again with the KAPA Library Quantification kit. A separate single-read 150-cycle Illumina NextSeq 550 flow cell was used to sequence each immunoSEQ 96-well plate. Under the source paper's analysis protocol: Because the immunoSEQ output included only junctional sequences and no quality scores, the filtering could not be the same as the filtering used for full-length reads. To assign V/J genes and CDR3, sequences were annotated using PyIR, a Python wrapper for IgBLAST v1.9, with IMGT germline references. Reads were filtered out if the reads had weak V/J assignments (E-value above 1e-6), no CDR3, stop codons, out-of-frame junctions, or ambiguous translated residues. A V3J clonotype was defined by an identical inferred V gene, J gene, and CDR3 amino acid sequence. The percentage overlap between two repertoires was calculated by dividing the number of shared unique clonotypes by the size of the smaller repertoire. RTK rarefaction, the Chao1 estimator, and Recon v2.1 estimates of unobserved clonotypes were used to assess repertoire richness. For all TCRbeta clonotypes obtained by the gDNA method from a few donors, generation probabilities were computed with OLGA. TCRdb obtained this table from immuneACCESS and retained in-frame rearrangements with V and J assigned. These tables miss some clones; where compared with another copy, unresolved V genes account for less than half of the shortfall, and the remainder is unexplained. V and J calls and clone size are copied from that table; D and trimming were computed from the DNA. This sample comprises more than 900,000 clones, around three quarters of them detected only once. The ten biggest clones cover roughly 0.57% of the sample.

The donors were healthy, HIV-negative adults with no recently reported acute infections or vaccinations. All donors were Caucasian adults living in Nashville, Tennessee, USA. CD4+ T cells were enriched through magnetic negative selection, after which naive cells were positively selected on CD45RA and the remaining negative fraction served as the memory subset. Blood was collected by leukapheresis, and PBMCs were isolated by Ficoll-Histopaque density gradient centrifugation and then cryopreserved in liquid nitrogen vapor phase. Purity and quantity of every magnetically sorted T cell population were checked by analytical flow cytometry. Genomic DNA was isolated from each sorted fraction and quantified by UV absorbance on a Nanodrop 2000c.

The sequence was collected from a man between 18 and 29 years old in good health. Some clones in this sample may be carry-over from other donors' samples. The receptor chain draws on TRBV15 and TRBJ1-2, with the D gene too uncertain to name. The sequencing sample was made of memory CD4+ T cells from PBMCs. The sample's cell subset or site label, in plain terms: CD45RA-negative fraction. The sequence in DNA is TGTGCCACCAGCAGACTGGGTACTAACTATGGCTACACCTTC. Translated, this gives CATSRLGTNYGYTF.